This T cell receptor (beta chain) was profiled in a study of blood T cell repertoires in COVID-19. Study details: Material from acute and convalescent COVID-19 was sourced from the United States, Italy and Spain. Nucleic acid was either cDNA or gDNA, and it came from T cells, B-cell-depleted T cells, or PBMCs.

The CDR3 spans 14 residues. Germline CDR1 MDHEN, CDR2 SYDVKM. With V trimmed by 6 bases and J by 1 base, 5 bases remained unmatched. Method: immunoSEQ multiplex PCR; TCRdb's copy keeps in-frame clones and lacks some. The data contain about 79,000 clones, 75% to 90% of them seen just once; the ten biggest clones take up approximately 15%. Sequences were obtained from peripheral blood. V gene TRBV28 combines with J gene TRBJ1-1; 7 bases fit TRBD1. This sequence originates from a man aged 70-80 years with active or convalescent COVID-19. As DNA, the CDR3 is TGTGCCAGCAGGGGTTGGGACAGGAACACTGAAGCTTTCTTT. Encoded protein: CASRGWDRNTEAFF.